Listed here is a single TCR beta chain. This sample is drawn from a study of CD8+ T cells in alopecia areata. Study information: Oral tofacitinib, 5 to 10 mg twice daily, was given in an open-label trial. After 6 to 18 months of tofacitinib, follow-up continued 6 months off drug.

The CDR3 is 15 amino acids. V dropped 0 bases and J dropped 0 bases, with 8 bases sitting between them. Germline V gene lookup returns CDR1 LGHNA and CDR2 YSLEER. Extraction and reverse transcription of RNA yielded cDNA as the sequencing template. Profiling relied on immunoSEQ multiplex PCR, and the TCRdb table lists in-frame clones only, not all of them. The table has 100,000 to 150,000 clones, 45% to 60% seen once. This sequence originates from a human donor with alopecia areata. The chain joins TRBV4-3 to TRBJ1-2, with D hard to call. The sequencing used CD4+ T cells sorted from blood, collected at week 0. CDR3 protein: CASSQERTANYGYTF. CDR3 DNA: TGCGCCAGCAGCCAAGAACGGACCGCTAACTATGGCTACACCTTC.